This entry concerns a single T cell receptor beta chain. V was trimmed by 4 bases and J by 4 bases, leaving 9 bases between them. Looked up from germline, CDR1 is SGHDT and CDR2 is YYEEEE. The CDR3 is made up of 14 amino acids. Repertoires were generated with immunoSEQ multiplex PCR, while TCRdb's copy carries only in-frame clones and drops some. The table records about 24,000 clones, around four fifths of them present only once. The data are from a study of T cells in tumors after PD-1 blockade. Study in general: Daily vismodegib 150 mg continued in a subset of anti-PD-1-treated patients. Blood samples averaged roughly 110,000 templates (range roughly 24,000-290,000) and more than 35,000 unique clonotypes.

The chain is built from TRBV5-6 and TRBJ1-6; D might be TRBD1 (5 bases). Source: PBMCs, taken after anti-PD-1 treatment. This clonotype was sampled from a human donor with basal cell carcinoma. Here the CDR3 reads CASSMGDYNSPLHF. CDR3 nucleotide sequence: TGTGCCAGCAGCATGGGGGATTATAATTCACCCCTCCACTTT.